This entry lists 20 T cell receptor beta chains sequenced from one sample in a study of blood T cells in healthy people across ages. Sample-barcoded 5' priming and a J-beta primer mix drove a second PCR of roughly 6 to 12 cycles. From the 5' RACE reads, TCRdb called clonotypes with MiXCR, one entry per CDR3 protein. The sample consists of approximately 830,000 distinct CDR3 sequences, under 80% of them appearing once. Sequencing was carried out using blood. All receptors derive from a man aged 25-40 years in good health.

The chain uses TRBV28 and TRBJ2-6; a possible D gene is TRBD1 (5 bases). Trimming shortened V by 7 bases and J by 2 bases, and 9 bases separated the two germline ends. The germline V gene encodes CDR1 MDHEN and CDR2 SYDVKM. This CDR3 has 14 amino acids. In DNA form, the CDR3 reads TGTGCCAGCACAAGGGGCGCTGGGGCCAACGTCCTGACTTTC. The encoded protein is CASTRGAGANVLTF.

The rearrangement joins TRBV27 to TRBJ1-2; TRBD1 might be the D (5 bases). Germline loops: CDR1 MNHEY, CDR2 SMNVEV (reference sequence). Trimming took 6 bases from V and 4 from J, leaving 12 bases between them. The length of the CDR3 is 13 residues. The CDR3 is CASRPGWSYGYTF. CDR3 bases: TGTGCCAGCAGACCAGGGTGGAGCTATGGCTACACCTTC.

This clonotype has more than one count but fewer than ten. The chain couples TRBV20-1 to TRBJ2-1; 13 positions agree with TRBD2. Per the germline V gene, CDR1 is DFQATT and CDR2 is SNEGSKA (reference sequence). The length of the CDR3 is 11 residues. Trimming cost V 6 bases and J 10 bases; bases outside gene matches: 0. DNA for the CDR3: TGCAGTGCGGGACTAGCGGGAGAGCAGTTCTTC. It yields the protein CSAGLAGEQFF.

The chain combines TRBV7-9 with TRBJ2-1; 9 bases map to TRBD1. With V trimmed by 7 bases and J by 6 bases, 7 bases remained unmatched. Per germline, CDR1 SEHNR and CDR2 FQNEAQ (reference sequence). The CDR3 runs to 14 residues. CDR3 DNA sequence: TGTGCCAGCAACCGAGGGACAGGGTGCAATGAGCAGTTCTTC. The encoded protein is CASNRGTGCNEQFF.

The chain joins TRBV7-2 to TRBJ2-5, with TRBD2 as a possible D gene (5 bases). The CDR3 covers 15 residues. The germline V gene encodes CDR1 SGHTA and CDR2 FQGNSA. Trimming took off 6 bases at V and 5 bases at J, with 19 bases between the two ends. CDR3 residues: CASRNGPAPGETQYF. The DNA for the CDR3 is TGTGCCAGCAGAAACGGACCAGCCCCGGGGGAGACCCAGTACTTC.

The chain combines TRBV14 with TRBJ2-1; 8 nucleotides match TRBD1. CDR3 length equals 15 residues. J lost 4 bases, V lost 4 bases, and 6 bases had no gene match. Per germline, CDR1 SGHDN and CDR2 FVKESK. CDR3 loop: CASSLRDRIYNEQFF. In nucleotides, the CDR3 is TGTGCCAGCAGCCTACGGGACAGGATTTACAATGAGCAGTTCTTC.

The chain links TRBV27 to TRBJ2-2; D is perhaps TRBD2 (7 bases). This CDR3 is built from 14 residues. V lost 4 bases and J 7 bases, leaving 13 bases between the germline ends. CDR1 is MNHEY, CDR2 SMNVEV, per germline (reference sequence). CDR3 nucleotides: TGTGCCAGCAGTTCTCAGGGGAGGGTCGGGGAGCTGTTTTTT. Translating gives CASSSQGRVGELFF.

The rearrangement uses TRBV3-1 and TRBJ1-2; D call uncertain. V gave up 3 bases and J gave up 1 base, with 9 bases separating them. The CDR3 runs to 14 residues. From germline, CDR1 is LGHDT and CDR2 YNNKEL (reference sequence). The CDR3 is CASSQTGFNYGYTF. The CDR3 nucleotides are TGTGCCAGCAGCCAGACGGGGTTTAACTATGGCTACACCTTC.

V and J are TRBV6-1 and TRBJ1-1; TRBD1 is a possible D gene (5 bases). With 2 bases removed from V and 1 base from J, the gap between germline ends came to 11 bases. The CDR3 is 15 residues long. The germline gives CDR1 MNHNS, CDR2 SASEGT. The CDR3, as DNA: TGTGCCAGCAGTGAATTTTACAGGCCGAACACTGAAGCTTTCTTT. Residues: CASSEFYRPNTEAFF.

As concerns this clonotype: Its ends do not fully match the called genes, so a read error is possible. The chain joins TRBV3-1 to TRBJ1-2, with D uncertain. The CDR3 sequence is 14 residues long. Germline V gene data show CDR1 as LGHDT and CDR2 as YNNKEL (reference sequence). In nucleotides, the CDR3 is TGTGCCAGCAGCCAAGGTGGCGGTTCCTATGACTACACCTTC. Protein product: CASSQGGGSYDYTF.

This chain connects TRBV18 to TRBJ1-1; D may be TRBD1 (5 bases). Germline V gene sequence: CDR1 KGHSH, CDR2 LQKENI. This CDR3 contains 16 residues. The V end lost 3 bases, the J end lost 1 base, and 15 bases lay between the germline ends. CDR3 nucleotides: TGTGCCAGCTCACCCCTACGGGACCCGGGGAACACTGAAGCTTTCTTT. Translated: CASSPLRDPGNTEAFF.

V usage is TRBV24-1 and J usage is TRBJ2-6; D unclear. V lost 3 bases and J lost 2, with 10 bases in between. The CDR3 runs 16 residues. Per the germline V gene, CDR1 is KGHDR and CDR2 is SFDVKD. The CDR3 loop reads CATSDNPPPGANVLTF. Written as DNA, the CDR3 is TGTGCCACCAGTGATAATCCTCCGCCTGGGGCCAACGTCCTGACTTTC.

As DNA, the CDR3 is TGCAGCGTTGCCCGGGGGGCGGAACTGGCCCGCTACAATGAGCAGTTCTTC. The encoded protein is CSVARGAELARYNEQFF. V is TRBV29-1 and J is TRBJ2-1; possibly TRBD2 for D (7 bases). Germline V gene lookup returns CDR1 SQVTM and CDR2 ANQGSEA. CDR3 length: 17 amino acids. The V end was cut by 4 bases, the J end by 3 bases, with 22 bases between.

The chain combines TRBV6-6 with TRBJ2-7, with TRBD2 matching 8 bases. Germline lookup yields CDR1 MNHNY and CDR2 SVGAGI (reference sequence). With 0 bases clipped from V and 4 bases from J, the junction kept 5 bases outside the gene matches. The CDR3 sequence is 15 residues long. CDR3 sequence reads: CASSYSGTSLYEQYF. Here the CDR3 DNA reads TGTGCCAGCAGTTACTCTGGGACTAGTCTATACGAGCAGTACTTC.

The CDR3 DNA is TGTGCCAGCAGTTACCGGTTGGCGCCCAGGGGGCACGAGCAGTACTTC. Translation: CASSYRLAPRGHEQYF. V is TRBV6-6 and J is TRBJ2-7; 8 bases fit TRBD1. Germline values: CDR1 MNHNY, CDR2 SVGAGI (reference sequence). The CDR3 loop spans 16 amino acids. With V trimmed by 2 bases and J by 5 bases, 11 bases remained unmatched.

The V gene is TRBV20-1, the J gene TRBJ1-5; no firm D call. V was trimmed by 4 bases and J by 0 bases, leaving 4 bases between them. This CDR3 spans 12 amino acids. CDR1 is DFQATT and CDR2 is SNEGSKA in the germline V gene (reference sequence). CDR3: CSAIYSNQPQHF. In DNA form, the CDR3 reads TGCAGTGCTATTTATAGCAATCAGCCCCAGCATTTT.

The rearrangement joins TRBV15 to TRBJ2-7, with a possible D match to TRBD2 (5 bases). CDR1 and CDR2 from the germline V gene are LNHNV and YYDKDF (reference sequence). The CDR3 totals 14 residues. V was cut by 4 bases and J by 1 base, with 11 bases left in between. CDR3 bases: TGTGCCACCAGCACCGGACTTGGGTCCTACGAGCAGTACTTC. As protein: CATSTGLGSYEQYF. The whole variable domain, remainder taken from reference TRBV15 and TRBJ2-7, is DAMVIQNPRYQVTQFGKPVTLSCSQTLNHNVMYWYQQKSSQAPKLLFHYYDKDFNNEADTPDNFQSRRPNTSFCFLDIRSPGLGDTAMYLCATSTGLGSYEQYFGPGTRLTVT.

The chain links TRBV20-1 to TRBJ2-1, with D possibly matching TRBD2 (5 bases). This CDR3 comprises 15 residues. Germline assignment: CDR1 DFQATT and CDR2 SNEGSKA (reference sequence). V lost 3 bases and J lost 15, with 27 bases in between. The CDR3 here is CSARGFASSYNEWFF. The CDR3 nucleotides are TGCAGTGCTAGGGGTTTCGCTAGCTCCTACAATGAGTGGTTCTTC.

This clonotype appeared a few times. J is TRBJ1-5 and V is TRBV20-1; a possible D gene is TRBD1 (5 bases). Trimming cost V 3 bases and J 6 bases, with 18 bases left between them. Germline assignment: CDR1 DFQATT and CDR2 SNEGSKA (reference sequence). The CDR3 runs 15 residues. The CDR3 DNA reads as TGCAGTGCTAGGCAGGGATTTACCCTAGGTCAGCCCCAGCATTTT. Protein product: CSARQGFTLGQPQHF.

This clonotype came up a few times. The chain has TRBV4-2 and TRBJ2-3; D call uncertain. This CDR3 spans 16 amino acids. The V gene's germline CDR1 is LGHNA and CDR2 YNFKEQ. The V gene lost 0 bases and the J gene lost 0 bases, with 10 bases spanning the gap. The CDR3 region has the DNA TGTGCCAGCAGCCAAGATGGGATCAGTAGCACAGATACGCAGTATTTT. Translation gives CASSQDGISSTDTQYF.